The text below deals with one T cell receptor (beta chain). Its antigen is not identified. This CDR3 spans 14 amino acids. Germline CDR1 reads LNHDA; CDR2 reads SQIVND (reference sequence). V lost 4 bases, J lost 4 bases, and 13 bases lay in between. The sample belongs to a study of cytomegalovirus exposure and HLA in healthy donors. Study-level background: Earlier, about 180 million T cells were analyzed, and fewer than 120 million unique TCR beta sequences were found among them.

Study observations and caveats: In a later analysis, TCR beta V- and J-gene trimming was associated with a missense DCLRE1C variant. In a later analysis, a genetic analysis reported fewer productive-TCR N-insertions in an Asian-associated ancestry cluster than the cohort average. The study flagged some 180 TCR beta chains as cytomegalovirus-associated.

Researchers ran the PCR with 60 Vbeta and 13 Jbeta primers. Assay used: immunoSEQ multiplex PCR; TCRdb lists only in-frame clones, some missing. Among some 200,000 clones listed, over 75% were seen once. The chain joins TRBV19 to TRBJ2-5; D ambiguous. This receptor was taken from a man aged 45-65 years in good health and CMV-seronegative. Sequencing was done on a sample of PBMCs. CDR3 protein: CASSNARLAETQYF. DNA for the CDR3: TGTGCCAGTAGTAACGCCCGATTGGCAGAGACCCAGTACTTC.